The 31 T cell receptor beta chains below were found in one sample sequenced in a study of CD8 T cells in ankylosing spondylitis (dated by TCRdb to 2015 to 2018). Overall study outcomes, separate from this receptor: Blood from ankylosing spondylitis patients appeared to be characterized by a TCR beta motif made up of under 10 highly homologous amino acid variants.

Their antigens are not known. Receptor amplification or capture employed 5' RACE. For sequencing, an Illumina HiSeq 2500 was employed. Clones were called with MiXCR by TCRdb after fastp trimmed the public reads at Q25, and only in-frame beta chains were retained. Rows matching on CDR3 protein sequence are summarized as one entry with the most common DNA and genes. For this sample the table gives a few hundred thousand distinct CDR3 sequences, of which approximately 20% were detected only once. The ten top clones hold about 16% of the sample. Material: blood, either unsorted or a sorted T cell fraction (not recorded which). Source of these receptors: a male donor with ankylosing spondylitis.

A few counts support this clonotype. The rearrangement uses TRBV20-1 and TRBJ2-3; D gene uncertain. Looked up from germline, CDR1 is DFQATT and CDR2 is SNEGSKA (reference sequence). The CDR3 has 13 residues. Trimming shortened V by 5 bases and J by 0 bases, and 9 bases separated the two germline ends. CDR3: CSAPATSTDTQYF. The CDR3 DNA reads as TGCAGTGCTCCAGCCACTAGCACAGATACGCAGTATTTT.

This clonotype has a handful of counts. Written as DNA, the CDR3 is TGCGCCAGCAGCTTGGATAACGTGGGTAATGAGCAGTTCTTC. Amino acid sequence: CASSLDNVGNEQFF. This chain links TRBV5-1 with TRBJ2-1; D unresolved. Trimming pared 0 bases from V and 7 bases from J, leaving 11 bases between. This CDR3 has 14 amino acids. Looked up from germline, CDR1 is SGHRS and CDR2 is YFSETQ. The complete variable domain, with remaining parts taken from reference TRBV5-1 and TRBJ2-1, reads KAGVTQTPRYLIKTRGQQVTLSCSPISGHRSVSWYQQTPGQGLQFLFEYFSETQRNKGNFPGRFSGRQFSNSRSEMNVSTLELGDSALYLCASSLDNVGNEQFFGPGTRLTVL.

The chain joins TRBV29-1 to TRBJ2-3, with D perhaps TRBD2 (5 bases). The CDR3 is 13 residues long. V was shortened by 3 bases and J by 0 bases, with 7 bases between the two germline ends. The germline V gene encodes CDR1 SQVTM and CDR2 ANQGSEA. DNA of the CDR3: TGCAGCGTTGACCCGGGAAGCACAGATACGCAGTATTTT. The encoded protein is CSVDPGSTDTQYF.

Ten or more counts support this clonotype. J is TRBJ1-2 and V is TRBV2; D not certain. Germline assignment: CDR1 SNHLY and CDR2 FYNNEI. The CDR3 extends over 12 amino acids. Trimming shortened V by 6 bases and J by 7 bases, and 12 bases separated the two germline ends. The CDR3 DNA follows: TGTGCCAGCAGCGATGGGGAGTTTGGCTACACCTTC. It translates to CASSDGEFGYTF. The full variable domain, with the rest looked up from reference TRBV2 and TRBJ1-2, is EPEVTQTPSHQVTQMGQEVILRCVPISNHLYFYWYRQILGQKVEFLVSFYNNEISEKSEIFDDQFSVERPDGSNFTLKIRSTKLEDSAMYFCASSDGEFGYTFGSGTRLTVV.

At least ten counts were recorded for this clonotype. The rearrangement links TRBV10-3 to TRBJ2-1; 12 bases fit TRBD2. Trimming took 5 bases from V and 5 from J; bases not matched to a gene: 7. The length of the CDR3 is 16 residues. Germline lookup yields CDR1 ENHRY and CDR2 SYGVKD. CDR3 in amino acids: CAISTPGLAGHNEQFF. CDR3 sequence (DNA): TGTGCCATCAGTACACCGGGACTAGCGGGCCACAATGAGCAGTTCTTC.

This sequence joins TRBV4-1 and TRBJ2-4; perhaps TRBD1 as D (6 bases). Germline CDR1 and CDR2: MGHRA and YSYEKL. This CDR3 spans 16 amino acids. Trimming removed 2 bases at V and 2 bases at J, with 13 bases between. CDR3 in amino acids: CASSQPHQGTKNIQYF. CDR3 bases: TGCGCCAGCAGCCAACCACACCAGGGGACCAAAAACATTCAGTACTTC.

There are a few counts of this clonotype. V usage is TRBV24-1 and J usage is TRBJ2-1; D might be TRBD2 (7 bases). Trimming stripped 3 bases from V and 9 bases from J, with 20 bases between. CDR1 and CDR2 from the germline V gene are KGHDR and SFDVKD. The CDR3 loop spans 16 amino acids. The CDR3 protein is CATSDPPSRGGLEQFF. Written as DNA, the CDR3 is TGTGCCACCAGTGATCCCCCCTCTAGGGGGGGGCTTGAGCAGTTCTTC.

This clonotype was seen more than once but under ten times. V usage is TRBV5-1 and J usage is TRBJ2-1; 7 bases map to TRBD2. This CDR3 has 16 amino acids. Trimming took 0 bases from V and 0 from J; bases not matched to a gene: 3. Germline assignment: CDR1 SGHRS and CDR2 YFSETQ. This chain's CDR3 is CASSLGPGGSYNEQFF. CDR3 nucleotides: TGCGCCAGCAGCTTGGGGCCGGGGGGCTCCTACAATGAGCAGTTCTTC.

This chain joins TRBV5-1 and TRBJ1-4, with a weak D call TRBD1 (6 bases). This CDR3 has 16 amino acids. Trimming removed 2 bases at V and 0 bases at J, with 11 bases between. CDR1 and CDR2 from the germline V gene are SGHRS and YFSETQ. DNA for the CDR3: TGCGCCAGCAGCTTTCAGGGGACTACAACTAATGAAAAACTGTTTTTT. Its translation is CASSFQGTTTNEKLFF.

This chain links TRBV11-2 with TRBJ2-6; 11 bases are a match to TRBD1. Germline CDR1 reads SGHAT; CDR2 reads FQNNGV. Losses at the gene ends were 3 bases for V and 1 base for J; bases not matched to a gene: 5. The CDR3 sequence is 18 residues long. The CDR3 spells CASSFGQGALSGANVLTF. The CDR3 bases are TGTGCCAGCAGCTTCGGACAGGGGGCGCTGTCTGGGGCCAACGTCCTGACTTTC.

This clonotype was seen more than once but under ten times. The CDR3 region is CASSSGGGPSYGYTF. In DNA form, the CDR3 reads TGTGCCAGCAGCTCAGGCGGTGGCCCGTCCTATGGCTACACCTTC. The chain carries TRBV7-9 and TRBJ1-2; D remains unclear. Germline lookup yields CDR1 SEHNR and CDR2 FQNEAQ (reference sequence). The CDR3 has 15 amino acids. Trimming stripped 4 bases from V and 4 bases from J, with 16 bases between.

At least ten counts were recorded for this clonotype. The J gene is TRBJ2-1, the V gene TRBV29-1, with 10 positions matching TRBD2. The CDR3 covers 14 residues. Germline V gene sequence: CDR1 SQVTM, CDR2 ANQGSEA. V shed 4 bases and J 7 bases; nucleotides not matched to a gene: 7. As DNA, the CDR3 is TGCAGCGTTGTGCGAGGACTAGCGGTTAATGAGCAGTTCTTC. This encodes CSVVRGLAVNEQFF.

The rearrangement links TRBV5-1 to TRBJ2-7; D uncertain. The germline V gene has CDR1 SGHRS and CDR2 YFSETQ. The CDR3 sequence is 14 residues long. V shed 0 bases and J shed 3 bases, with 10 bases lying between them. The CDR3 region is CASSLGARGYEQYF. The CDR3 DNA follows: TGCGCCAGCAGCTTGGGGGCGCGCGGCTACGAGCAGTACTTC.

This clonotype has at least ten counts. This chain joins TRBV11-3 and TRBJ2-1; tentative D call: TRBD2 (6 bases). CDR1 and CDR2 from the germline V gene are SGHNT and YENEEA. V was pared by 1 base and J by 0 bases, with 10 bases between. The CDR3 runs to 16 residues. DNA of the CDR3: TGTGCCAGCAGCTTAGGGCGGGACCCCTCCTACAATGAGCAGTTCTTC. Protein: CASSLGRDPSYNEQFF.

J is TRBJ2-1 and V is TRBV6-2 or TRBV6-3, with 8 nucleotides matching TRBD2. With 0 bases clipped from V and 6 bases from J, the junction kept 7 bases outside the gene matches. The CDR3 is 16 residues long. CDR1 is MNHEY, CDR2 SVGEGT, per germline. The CDR3 DNA sequence: TGTGCCAGCAGTTACTCCGGGACTAGTTATTTCAATGAGCAGTTCTTC. Protein: CASSYSGTSYFNEQFF.

This clonotype was seen more than once but under ten times. The chain recombines TRBV2 with TRBJ2-3; 9 bases line up with TRBD2. The CDR3 is 14 amino acids. Germline CDR1 SNHLY, CDR2 FYNNEI. The V gene end was trimmed by 4 bases and the J gene end by 6 bases; junction bases not matched to a gene: 5. The CDR3 protein is CASSVLREGDTQYF. CDR3 DNA sequence: TGTGCCAGCAGTGTGTTGCGGGAGGGGGATACGCAGTATTTT.

This clonotype was seen only a few times. The V and J genes are TRBV20-1 and TRBJ2-5; D uncertain. This CDR3 is 15 amino acids long. V lost 6 bases and J lost 1, with 18 bases in between. Germline CDR1 reads DFQATT; CDR2 reads SNEGSKA (reference sequence). The chain's CDR3 is CSAASRSFTQETQYF. The CDR3 DNA sequence: TGCAGTGCCGCCTCAAGAAGCTTCACCCAAGAGACCCAGTACTTC.

The chain recombines TRBV29-1 with TRBJ2-1, with TRBD2 identical over 9 bases. Germline assignment: CDR1 SQVTM and CDR2 ANQGSEA. The CDR3 length is 12 residues. The CDR3 DNA sequence: TGCAGTGCGGGAGGGGCCTACAATGAGCAGTTCTTC. Encoded protein: CSAGGAYNEQFF.

J is TRBJ2-3 and V is TRBV6-1; TRBD1 agrees at 9 bases. The V gene end was trimmed by 6 bases and the J gene end by 4 bases; junction bases not matched to a gene: 8. Germline loops: CDR1 MNHNS, CDR2 SASEGT. The length of the CDR3 is 15 residues. The CDR3 protein is CASRGRDRVADTQYF. The DNA of the CDR3 is TGTGCCAGCAGGGGACGGGACAGGGTTGCAGATACGCAGTATTTT.

This clonotype was observed at least ten times. The chain is built from TRBV12-3 or TRBV12-4 and TRBJ2-1; TRBD2 agrees at 11 bases. J gave up 0 bases and V 7 bases, and 14 bases lay outside the gene matches. The CDR3 covers 19 residues. The CDR3 DNA is TGTGCCAGCACCCCCTTGATTAAACTAGCGGGGGTCTCCTACAATGAGCAGTTCTTC. Amino acids: CASTPLIKLAGVSYNEQFF.

Only a few counts were recorded for this clonotype. This chain uses TRBV29-1 with TRBJ2-7, with 7 bases lining up with TRBD1. V lost 6 bases, J lost 0 bases, and 5 bases stayed unmatched. Germline CDR1 SQVTM, CDR2 ANQGSEA. The CDR3 covers 13 residues. The CDR3 nucleotides read TGCAGCGTCAGACAGGGCGGCTCCTACGAGCAGTACTTC. It encodes CSVRQGGSYEQYF.

This clonotype has just a few counts. The rearrangement uses TRBV29-1 and TRBJ2-5; TRBD2 matches at 9 bases. CDR1 SQVTM and CDR2 ANQGSEA come from the germline V gene. V gave up 4 bases and J gave up 5 bases; unmatched junction bases: 11. This CDR3 region has 15 residues. CDR3 coding DNA: TGCAGCGTTGTATTAGCGGGAGTACCCCCTGAGACCCAGTACTTC. It encodes CSVVLAGVPPETQYF.

The chain employs TRBV12-3 or TRBV12-4 and TRBJ2-1, with D possibly being TRBD1 (6 bases). V dropped 1 base and J dropped 8 bases, with 15 bases sitting between them. This CDR3 has 15 amino acids. CDR3 sequence: CASSLGRGGFDEQFF. CDR3 nucleotides: TGTGCCAGCAGTTTAGGCAGGGGTGGGTTTGATGAGCAGTTCTTC.

For the CDR3, the DNA is TGTGCCAGCAGTACACCGGGCCAGGTTCGAGCTTTCTTT. Translation: CASSTPGQVRAFF. The chain carries TRBV28 and TRBJ1-1; D remains unclear. The CDR3 is 13 amino acids. Germline CDR1 MDHEN, CDR2 SYDVKM. The germline V and J ends were trimmed by 5 bases and 10 bases, with 17 bases remaining between them.

The chain is built from TRBV5-1 and TRBJ1-1; no firm D call. Trimming pared 3 bases from V and 3 bases from J, leaving 9 bases between. Per germline, CDR1 SGHRS and CDR2 YFSETQ. This CDR3 has 13 residues. In nucleotides, the CDR3 is TGCGCCAGCAGCTACAAAGGAGACACTGAAGCTTTCTTT. The encoded protein is CASSYKGDTEAFF.

This clonotype was detected a few times. The genes are TRBV11-1 and TRBJ2-1, with 8 bases aligning to TRBD2. Per germline, CDR1 SGHAT and CDR2 FQDESV (reference sequence). This CDR3 is 13 amino acids long. The V segment lost 4 bases and the J segment 8 bases; nucleotides outside the gene matches: 4. The CDR3, as DNA: TGTGCCAGCAGCTCAAGCGGGAGAGATGAGCAGTTCTTC. Amino acid sequence: CASSSSGRDEQFF.

The sample holds a few counts of this clonotype. V gene TRBV7-3 combines with J gene TRBJ2-1; D is ambiguous. CDR3 length equals 16 residues. The V gene's germline CDR1 is SGHTA and CDR2 FQGTGA. V lost 1 base, J lost 0 bases, and 10 bases lay in between. The CDR3 DNA reads TGTGCCAGCAGCTTAAAATCGTTGAGCTCCTACAATGAGCAGTTCTTC. It codes for CASSLKSLSSYNEQFF.

This clonotype occurred a few times. The CDR3, as DNA: TGTGCCAGCAGCTTAGAGGGACAGGCATCCTACGAGCAGTACTTC. This encodes CASSLEGQASYEQYF. The chain joins TRBV11-1 to TRBJ2-7; TRBD1 matches 8 bases. Losses at the gene ends were 1 base for V and 1 base for J; bases not matched to a gene: 3. Per the germline V gene, CDR1 is SGHAT and CDR2 is FQDESV (reference sequence). The CDR3 runs 15 residues.

The chain joins TRBV4-3 to TRBJ2-7, with 8 bases matching TRBD1. J lost 3 bases, V lost 4 bases, and 11 bases had no gene match. This CDR3 has 16 residues. Germline CDR1 reads LGHNA; CDR2 reads YSLEER. The CDR3 is CASSLWGDRRSYEQYF. CDR3 nucleotide sequence: TGCGCCAGCAGCCTGTGGGGGGACAGGCGGAGCTACGAGCAGTACTTC.

This clonotype has a handful of counts. CDR3 protein: CASSPVGTGGDTQYF. The CDR3 DNA is TGTGCCAGCAGCCCGGTCGGGACAGGGGGGGATACGCAGTATTTT. The chain carries TRBV12-3 or TRBV12-4 and TRBJ2-3; TRBD1 agrees at 11 bases. The CDR3 length is 15 residues. Trimming at V came to 6 bases and at J to 6 bases, leaving 8 bases not matched to a gene.

The chain is built from TRBV7-2 and TRBJ2-7; 8 nucleotides agree with TRBD1. The V gene's germline CDR1 is SGHTA and CDR2 FQGNSA. The CDR3 consists of 14 residues. V was clipped by 3 bases and J by 3 bases; unmatched bases: 4. CDR3 bases: TGTGCCAGCAGCTTGAGGACAGGGCACTACGAGCAGTACTTC. Translating it yields CASSLRTGHYEQYF.